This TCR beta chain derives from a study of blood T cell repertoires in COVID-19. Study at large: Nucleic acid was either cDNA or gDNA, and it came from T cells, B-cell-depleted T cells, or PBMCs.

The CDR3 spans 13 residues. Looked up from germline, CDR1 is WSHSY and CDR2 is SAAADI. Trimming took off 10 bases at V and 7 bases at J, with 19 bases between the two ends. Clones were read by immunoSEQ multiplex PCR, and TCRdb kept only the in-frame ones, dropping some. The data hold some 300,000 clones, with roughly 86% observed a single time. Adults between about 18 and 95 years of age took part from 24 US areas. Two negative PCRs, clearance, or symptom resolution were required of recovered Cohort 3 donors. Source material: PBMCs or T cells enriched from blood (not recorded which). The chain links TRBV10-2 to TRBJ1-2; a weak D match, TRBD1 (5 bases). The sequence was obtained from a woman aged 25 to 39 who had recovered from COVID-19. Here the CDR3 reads CAITSARGGGYTF. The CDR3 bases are TGCGCCATCACCTCTGCAAGGGGTGGTGGCTACACCTTC.